This T cell receptor beta chain was sequenced in a study of shared clonotypes between healthy human individuals. Study-wide results and limits: With few donors, the genetic and exposure-history diversity represented was limited. Non-shared clonotypes had lower generation probabilities than those shared by all four donors.

This CDR3 has 17 amino acids. Germline loops: CDR1 MDHEN, CDR2 SYDVKM. Trimming shortened V by 6 bases and J by 5 bases, and 22 bases separated the two germline ends. The sorted-subset replicate PCRs were given 200 ng DNA, which is about 29,000 T cell genomes. Data came from immunoSEQ multiplex PCR; TCRdb stores just in-frame clones and leaves some out. The sample has over a million clones, 70% to 80% seen once. Comment on this clone: Antigen: not known.

The sequence was obtained from a man in his late teens or twenties in good health. Some clones in this sample may be carry-over from other donors' samples. The chain combines TRBV28 with TRBJ2-2, with D possibly matching TRBD1 (5 bases). Material for sequencing was memory CD4+ T cells from PBMCs. The sample's subset: CD45RA-negative fraction. The CDR3 coding sequence is TGTGCCAGCAGCTGGACATCCGGATCGCGGAGAACCGGGGAGCTGTTTTTT. The encoded protein is CASSWTSGSRRTGELFF.